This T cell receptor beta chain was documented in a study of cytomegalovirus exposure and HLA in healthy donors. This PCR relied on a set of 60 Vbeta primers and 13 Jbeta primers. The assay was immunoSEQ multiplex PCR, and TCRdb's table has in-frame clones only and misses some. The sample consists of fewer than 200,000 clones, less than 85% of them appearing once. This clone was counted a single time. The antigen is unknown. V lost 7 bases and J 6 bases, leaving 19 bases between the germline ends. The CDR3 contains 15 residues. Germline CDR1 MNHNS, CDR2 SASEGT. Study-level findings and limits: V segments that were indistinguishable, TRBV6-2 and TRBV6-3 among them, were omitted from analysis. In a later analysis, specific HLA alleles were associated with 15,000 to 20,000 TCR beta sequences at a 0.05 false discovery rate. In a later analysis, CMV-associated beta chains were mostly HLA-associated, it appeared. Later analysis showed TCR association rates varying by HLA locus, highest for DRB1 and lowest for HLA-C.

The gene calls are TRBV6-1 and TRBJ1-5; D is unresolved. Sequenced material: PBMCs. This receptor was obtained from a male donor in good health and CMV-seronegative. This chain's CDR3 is CASTLGVGAGQPQHF. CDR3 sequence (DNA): TGTGCCAGCACTCTCGGTGTGGGAGCGGGTCAGCCCCAGCATTTT.